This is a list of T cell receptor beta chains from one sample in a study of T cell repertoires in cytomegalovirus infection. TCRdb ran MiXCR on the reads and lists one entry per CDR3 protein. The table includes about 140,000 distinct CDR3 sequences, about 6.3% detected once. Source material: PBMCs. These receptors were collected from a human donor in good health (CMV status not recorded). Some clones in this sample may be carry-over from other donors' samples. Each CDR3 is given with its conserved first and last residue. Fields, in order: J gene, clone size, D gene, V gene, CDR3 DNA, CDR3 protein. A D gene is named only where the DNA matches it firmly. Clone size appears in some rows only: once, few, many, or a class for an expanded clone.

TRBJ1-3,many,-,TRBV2,TGTGCCAGCAGTGAAGTAAGTCGGAGATCTAGCTCTGGAAACACCATATATTTT,CASSEVSRRSSSGNTIYF
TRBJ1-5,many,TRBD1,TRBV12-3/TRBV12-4,TGTGCCAGCAGTCTCGGACAGGGGTATAGCAATCAGCCCCAGCATTTT,CASSLGQGYSNQPQHF
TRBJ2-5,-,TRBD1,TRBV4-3,TGCGCCAGCAGCACCGACAGGGACGGGACCCAGTACTTC,CASSTDRDGTQYF
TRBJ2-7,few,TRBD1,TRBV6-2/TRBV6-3,TGTGCCAGCAGTTACTCGATAGGACAGGTTATCTACGAGCAGTACTTC,CASSYSIGQVIYEQYF
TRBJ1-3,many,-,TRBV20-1,TGCAGTGCTAGTTCCCCTCGGCTGGATGCCACCATATATTTT,CSASSPRLDATIYF
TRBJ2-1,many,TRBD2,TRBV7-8,TGTGCCAGCAGCCCCCGGACTAGCGGGGGGATACGTTACAATGAGCAGTTCTTC,CASSPRTSGGIRYNEQFF
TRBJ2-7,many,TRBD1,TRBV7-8,TGTGCCAGCAGCCGTGCAGGGGGCGATTACGAGCAGTACTTC,CASSRAGGDYEQYF
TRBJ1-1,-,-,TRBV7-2,TGTGCCAGCAGCTTAGGCTGGGGTTTGGCGGACACTGAAGCTTTCTTT,CASSLGWGLADTEAFF
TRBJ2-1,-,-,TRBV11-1,TGTGCCAGCAGCTTAAGTCGCGGTCAGCAACATGAGCAGTTCTTC,CASSLSRGQQHEQFF
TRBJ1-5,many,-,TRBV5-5,TGTGCCAGCAGCTTGGGGGTCAGCAATCAGCCCCAGCATTTT,CASSLGVSNQPQHF
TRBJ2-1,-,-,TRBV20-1,TGCAGTGCTAGAGAGTCGAGGGGGGGCCTCAATGAGCAGTTCTTC,CSARESRGGLNEQFF
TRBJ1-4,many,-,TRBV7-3,TGTGCCAGCAGCTTCAAAGATGAAAAACTGTTTTTT,CASSFKDEKLFF
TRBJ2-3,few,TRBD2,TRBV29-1,TGCAGCGAAGCGGAGGTGCGGGGGGGCGGAGATACGCAGTATTTT,CSEAEVRGGGDTQYF
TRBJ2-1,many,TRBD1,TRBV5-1,TGCGCCAGCAGCTTGGTTTATGGACAGGGTGAGCAGTTCTTC,CASSLVYGQGEQFF
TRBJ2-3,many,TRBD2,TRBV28,TGTGCCAGCAGTCCGGGACTAGCGGGGGCCACGCAGTATTTT,CASSPGLAGATQYF
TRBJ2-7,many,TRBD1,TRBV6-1,TGTGCCAGCAGAAGGGACAGGGTGGTCTACGAGCAGTACTTC,CASRRDRVVYEQYF